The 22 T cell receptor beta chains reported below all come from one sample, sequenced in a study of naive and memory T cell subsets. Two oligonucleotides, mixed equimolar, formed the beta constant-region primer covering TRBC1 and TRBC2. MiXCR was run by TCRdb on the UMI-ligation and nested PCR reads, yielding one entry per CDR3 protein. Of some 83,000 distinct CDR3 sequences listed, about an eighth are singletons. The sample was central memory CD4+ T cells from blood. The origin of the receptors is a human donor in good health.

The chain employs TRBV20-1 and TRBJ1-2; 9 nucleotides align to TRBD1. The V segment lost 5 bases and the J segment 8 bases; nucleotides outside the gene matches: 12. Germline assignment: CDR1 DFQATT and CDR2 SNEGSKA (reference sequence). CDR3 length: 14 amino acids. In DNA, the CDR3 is TGCAGTGCTGTAGGGGGACAGGGCTACCGAGGCTACACCTTC. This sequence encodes CSAVGGQGYRGYTF.

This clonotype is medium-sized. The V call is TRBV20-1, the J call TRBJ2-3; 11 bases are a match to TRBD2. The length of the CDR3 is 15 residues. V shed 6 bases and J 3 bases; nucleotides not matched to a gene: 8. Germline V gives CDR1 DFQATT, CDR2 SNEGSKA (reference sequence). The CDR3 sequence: CSAQLAGGGTDTQYF. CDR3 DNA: TGCAGTGCCCAGCTAGCGGGAGGAGGGACAGATACGCAGTATTTT.

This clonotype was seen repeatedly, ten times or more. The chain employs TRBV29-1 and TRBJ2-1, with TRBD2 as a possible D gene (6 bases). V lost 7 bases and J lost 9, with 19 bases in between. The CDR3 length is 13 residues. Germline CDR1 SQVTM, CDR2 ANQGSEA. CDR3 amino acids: CSAGTHLRGEQFF. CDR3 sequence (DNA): TGCAGCGCCGGGACTCACCTAAGAGGTGAGCAGTTCTTC.

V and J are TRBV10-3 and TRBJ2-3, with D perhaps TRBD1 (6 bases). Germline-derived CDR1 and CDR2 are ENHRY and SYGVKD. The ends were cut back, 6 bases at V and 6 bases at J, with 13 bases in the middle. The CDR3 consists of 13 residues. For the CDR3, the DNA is TGTGCCATCAGATCCGCCCAGGGGGATACGCAGTATTTT. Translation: CAIRSAQGDTQYF.

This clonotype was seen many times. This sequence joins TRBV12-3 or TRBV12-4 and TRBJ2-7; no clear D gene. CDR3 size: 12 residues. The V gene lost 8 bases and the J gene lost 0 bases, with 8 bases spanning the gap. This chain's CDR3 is CASSPDSYEQYF. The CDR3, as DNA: TGTGCCAGCTCACCGGACTCCTACGAGCAGTACTTC.

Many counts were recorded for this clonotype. CDR3: CASSQGGTGGANVLTF. CDR3 DNA: TGCGCCAGCAGCCAAGGCGGGACTGGTGGGGCCAACGTCCTGACTTTC. This chain joins TRBV4-3 and TRBJ2-6; D may be TRBD2 (6 bases). Germline-derived CDR1 and CDR2 are LGHNA and YSLEER. V lost 1 base and J lost 3, with 10 bases in between. This CDR3 region has 16 residues.

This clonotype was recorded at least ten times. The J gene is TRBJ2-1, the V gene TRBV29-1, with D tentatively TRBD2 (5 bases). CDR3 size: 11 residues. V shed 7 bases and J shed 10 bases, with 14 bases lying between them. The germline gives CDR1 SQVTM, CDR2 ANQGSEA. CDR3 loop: CSAYNGEEQFF. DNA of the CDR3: TGCAGCGCCTACAATGGGGAGGAGCAGTTCTTC.

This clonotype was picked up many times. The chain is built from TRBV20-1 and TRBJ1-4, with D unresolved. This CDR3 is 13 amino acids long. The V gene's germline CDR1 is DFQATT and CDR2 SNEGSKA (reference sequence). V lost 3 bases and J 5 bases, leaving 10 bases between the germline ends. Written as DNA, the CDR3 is TGCAGTGCTAGTCCAGATTCCAATGAAAAACTGTTTTTT. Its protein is CSASPDSNEKLFF.

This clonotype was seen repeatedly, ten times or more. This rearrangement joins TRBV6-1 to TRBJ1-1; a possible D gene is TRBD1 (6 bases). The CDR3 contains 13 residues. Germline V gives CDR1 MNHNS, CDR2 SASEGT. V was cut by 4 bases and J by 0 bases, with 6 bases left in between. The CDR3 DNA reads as TGTGCCAGCAGTGGACAGGTGAACACTGAAGCTTTCTTT. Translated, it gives CASSGQVNTEAFF.

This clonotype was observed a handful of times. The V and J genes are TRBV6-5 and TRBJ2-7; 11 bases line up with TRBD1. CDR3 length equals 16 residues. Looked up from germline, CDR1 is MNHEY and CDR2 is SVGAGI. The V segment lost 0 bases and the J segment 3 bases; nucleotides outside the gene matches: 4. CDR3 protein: CASSYSGQGENYEQYF. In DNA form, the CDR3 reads TGTGCCAGCAGTTACTCGGGACAGGGGGAAAACTACGAGCAGTACTTC.

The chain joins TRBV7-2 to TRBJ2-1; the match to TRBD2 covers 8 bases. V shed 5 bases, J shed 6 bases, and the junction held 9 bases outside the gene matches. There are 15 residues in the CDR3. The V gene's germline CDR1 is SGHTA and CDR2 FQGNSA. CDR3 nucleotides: TGTGCCAGCAGCCTCCAACCCGCGGGGGGCAATGAGCAGTTCTTC. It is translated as CASSLQPAGGNEQFF.

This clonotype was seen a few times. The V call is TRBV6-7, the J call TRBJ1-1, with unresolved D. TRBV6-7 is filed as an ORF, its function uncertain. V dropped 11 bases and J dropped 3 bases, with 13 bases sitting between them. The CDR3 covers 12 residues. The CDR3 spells CAQNTSDTEAFF. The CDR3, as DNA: TGTGCCCAAAATACGAGTGACACTGAAGCTTTCTTT.

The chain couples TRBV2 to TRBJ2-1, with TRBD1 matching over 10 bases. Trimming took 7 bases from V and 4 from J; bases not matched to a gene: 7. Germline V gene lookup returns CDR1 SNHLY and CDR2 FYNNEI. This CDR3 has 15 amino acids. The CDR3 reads CASTAGTGAYNEQFF. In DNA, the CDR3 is TGTGCCAGCACCGCCGGGACAGGGGCGTACAATGAGCAGTTCTTC. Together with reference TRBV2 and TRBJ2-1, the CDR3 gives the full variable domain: EPEVTQTPSHQVTQMGQEVILRCVPISNHLYFYWYRQILGQKVEFLVSFYNNEISEKSEIFDDQFSVERPDGSNFTLKIRSTKLEDSAMYFCASTAGTGAYNEQFFGPGTRLTVL.

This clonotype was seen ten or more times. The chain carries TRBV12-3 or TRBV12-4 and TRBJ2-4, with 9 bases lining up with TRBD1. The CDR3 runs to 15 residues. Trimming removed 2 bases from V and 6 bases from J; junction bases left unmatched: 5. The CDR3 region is CASSLLTGGVNIQYF. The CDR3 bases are TGTGCCAGCAGTTTACTAACAGGGGGCGTAAACATTCAGTACTTC.

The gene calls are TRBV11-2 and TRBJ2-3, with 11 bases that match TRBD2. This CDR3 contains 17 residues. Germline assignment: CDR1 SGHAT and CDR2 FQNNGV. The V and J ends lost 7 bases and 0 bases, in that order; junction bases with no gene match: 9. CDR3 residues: CASTLKLAGESTDTQYF. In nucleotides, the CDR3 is TGTGCCAGCACCCTAAAACTAGCGGGAGAGAGCACAGATACGCAGTATTTT. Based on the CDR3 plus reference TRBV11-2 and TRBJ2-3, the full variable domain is EAGVAQSPRYKIIEKRQSVAFWCNPISGHATLYWYQQILGQGPKLLIQFQNNGVVDDSQLPKDRFSAERLKGVDSTLKIQPAKLEDSAVYLCASTLKLAGESTDTQYFGPGTRLTVL.

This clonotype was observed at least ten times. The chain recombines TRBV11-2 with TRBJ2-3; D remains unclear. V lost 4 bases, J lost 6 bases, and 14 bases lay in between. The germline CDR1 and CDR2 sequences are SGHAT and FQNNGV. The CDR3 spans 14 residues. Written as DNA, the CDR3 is TGTGCCAGCAGCTCTGGGAACCCGTCGGATACGCAGTATTTT. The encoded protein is CASSSGNPSDTQYF.

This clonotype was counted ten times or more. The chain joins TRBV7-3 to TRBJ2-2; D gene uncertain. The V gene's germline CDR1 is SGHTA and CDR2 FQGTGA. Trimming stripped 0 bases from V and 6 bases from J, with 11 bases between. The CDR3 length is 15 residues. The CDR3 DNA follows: TGTGCCAGCAGCTTAACCGCTTGGACCTCCGGGGAGCTGTTTTTT. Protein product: CASSLTAWTSGELFF. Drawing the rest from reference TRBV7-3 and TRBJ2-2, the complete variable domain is GAGVSQTPSNKVTEKGKYVELRCDPISGHTALYWYRQSLGQGPEFLIYFQGTGAADDSGLPNDRFFAVRPEGSVSTLKIQRTERGDSAVYLCASSLTAWTSGELFFGEGSRLTVL.

CDR3 bases: TGTGCCAGCATCCGCGGGACGGCCCACTACGAGCAGTACTTC. It codes for CASIRGTAHYEQYF. The chain is built from TRBV28 and TRBJ2-7, with D maybe TRBD2 (6 bases). The V end lost 7 bases, the J end lost 3 bases, and 16 bases lay between the germline ends. Germline V gene lookup returns CDR1 MDHEN and CDR2 SYDVKM. The CDR3 loop spans 14 amino acids.

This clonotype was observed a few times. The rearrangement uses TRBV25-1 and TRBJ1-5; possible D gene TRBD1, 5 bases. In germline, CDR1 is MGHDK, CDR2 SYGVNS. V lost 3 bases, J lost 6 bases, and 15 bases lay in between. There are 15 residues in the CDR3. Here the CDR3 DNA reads TGTGCCAGCAGTGAGGGGGACCCGAGGCGTCAGCCCCAGCATTTT. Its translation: CASSEGDPRRQPQHF.

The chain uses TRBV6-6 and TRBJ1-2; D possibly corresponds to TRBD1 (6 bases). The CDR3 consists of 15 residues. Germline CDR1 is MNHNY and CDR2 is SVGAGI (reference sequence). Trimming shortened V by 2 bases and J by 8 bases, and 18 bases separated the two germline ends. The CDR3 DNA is TGTGCCAGCAGTTACGTAAACATACAGGGTACCGGCTACACCTTC. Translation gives CASSYVNIQGTGYTF.

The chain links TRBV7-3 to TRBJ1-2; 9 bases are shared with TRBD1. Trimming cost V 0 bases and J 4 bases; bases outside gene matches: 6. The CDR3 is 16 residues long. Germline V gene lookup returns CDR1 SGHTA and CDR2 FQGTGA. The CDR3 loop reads CASSLTGDRAGYGYTF. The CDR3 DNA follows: TGTGCCAGCAGCTTAACCGGGGACAGGGCAGGCTATGGCTACACCTTC.

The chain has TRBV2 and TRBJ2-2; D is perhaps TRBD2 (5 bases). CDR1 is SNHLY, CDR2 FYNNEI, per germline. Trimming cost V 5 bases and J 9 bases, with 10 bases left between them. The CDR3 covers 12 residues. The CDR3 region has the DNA TGTGCCAGCAGTTACTCGGGGTGGGAGCTGTTTTTT. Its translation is CASSYSGWELFF. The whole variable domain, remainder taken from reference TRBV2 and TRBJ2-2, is EPEVTQTPSHQVTQMGQEVILRCVPISNHLYFYWYRQILGQKVEFLVSFYNNEISEKSEIFDDQFSVERPDGSNFTLKIRSTKLEDSAMYFCASSYSGWELFFGEGSRLTVL.